This T cell receptor (beta chain) derives from a study of T cell responses to AZD1222 COVID-19 vaccine. This CDR3 comprises 12 residues. Study-wide results and caveats: Donors in the cohort were predominantly white British and more often female, and clonal diversity was possibly underestimated.

Comments on this clone: Its antigen is still unknown.

Sequencing was performed with immunoSEQ multiplex PCR; in TCRdb, only in-frame clones are kept and a portion is missing. The data contain 100,000 or so clones, 90% of them singletons. This TCR came from an adult in good health. The chain recombines TRBV21-1 with TRBJ2-1. TRBV21-1 is tagged as a pseudogene. The sequencing here drew on peripheral blood, taken on day 0 of AZD1222 vaccination. This CDR3 is CASSKSWGEQFF. Here the CDR3 DNA reads TGTGCCAGCAGCAAATCTTGGGGTGAGCAGTTCTTC.